Reported below is one TCR beta chain. Seattle cases were enrolled at active infection and followed longitudinally. CDR1 and CDR2 from the germline V gene are SGHRS and YFSETQ. With 4 bases clipped from V and 2 bases from J, the junction kept 7 bases outside the gene matches. CDR3 length: 16 amino acids. Per the original data handling: Reference gene primers were amplified, and this amplification served to estimate nucleated cell counts. The protocol was immunoSEQ multiplex PCR, while the TCRdb copy is restricted to in-frame clones and leaves out a portion. V and J calls and clone size are given by that table; D and trimming were obtained from the DNA. The sample records tens of thousands of clones, approximately 79% being singletons. The entry originates in a study of blood T cell repertoires in COVID-19. Study at large: COVID-19 samples collected from the United States, Italy and Spain covered acute and convalescent phases. T cells, B-cell-depleted T cells, or PBMCs supplied cDNA or gDNA.

Sequenced: peripheral blood. The TCR was taken from an older man with COVID-19, enrolled during active disease. The J gene is TRBJ2-3, the V gene TRBV5-1; 10 nucleotides line up with TRBD2. CDR3 in amino acids: CASSTGTSVATDTQYF. The CDR3 DNA reads as TGCGCCAGCAGCACCGGGACTAGCGTTGCCACAGATACGCAGTATTTT.